The next 32 T cell receptor beta chains were all read from a single sample in a study of CD8+ T cells in alopecia areata. Extracted RNA was reverse transcribed into cDNA, the sequencing template. Clones were read by immunoSEQ multiplex PCR, and TCRdb kept only the in-frame ones, dropping some. Of 95,000 to 110,000 clones in the sample, more than 75% were seen once. Stated treatment: oral pan-JAK inhibitor, 5-10 mg twice daily. Sequenced here: CD8+ T cells sorted from blood, sampled at week 34, from a patient treated with tofacitinib. The receptors come from a human donor with alopecia areata.

This rearrangement joins TRBV19 to TRBJ2-5; D unclear. The V gene lost 4 bases and the J gene lost 4 bases, with 7 bases spanning the gap. The CDR3 loop spans 12 amino acids. Germline loops: CDR1 LNHDA, CDR2 SQIVND (reference sequence). The CDR3 nucleotides read TGTGCCAGTAGTACCGATTTAGAGACCCAGTACTTC. It translates to CASSTDLETQYF.

Comments on this clone: The sample has other DNA sequences that encode this CDR3 too. This sequence joins TRBV11-2 and TRBJ2-7; D tentatively reads TRBD1 or TRBD2 (6 bases each). The CDR3 is made up of 12 amino acids. Germline-derived CDR1 and CDR2 are SGHAT and FQNNGV. V lost 3 bases and J 5 bases, leaving 8 bases between the germline ends. CDR3 region: CASSLGGNEQYF. The DNA for the CDR3 is TGTGCCAGCAGCTTGGGGGGCAACGAGCAGTACTTC.

This chain connects TRBV27 to TRBJ2-7, with 9 bases aligning to TRBD1. Trimming cost V 4 bases and J 5 bases; bases outside gene matches: 6. The V gene's germline CDR1 is MNHEY and CDR2 SMNVEV (reference sequence). The CDR3 spans 14 residues. For the CDR3, the DNA is TGTGCCAGCAGTTCGAACAGGGGGCTCCACGAGCAGTACTTC. This sequence encodes CASSSNRGLHEQYF.

This clone occurred a few times. This rearrangement joins TRBV9 to TRBJ2-7; TRBD2 matches at 8 bases. Germline values: CDR1 SGDLS, CDR2 YYNGEE. The CDR3 totals 15 residues. With 4 bases clipped from V and 5 bases from J, the junction kept 11 bases outside the gene matches. DNA for the CDR3: TGTGCCAGCAGCCCCCGGGGGGGAGGTTTGGACGAGCAGTACTTC. Its translation is CASSPRGGGLDEQYF.

The rearrangement joins TRBV19 to TRBJ2-1, with D uncertain. V was trimmed by 2 bases and J by 0 bases, leaving 14 bases between them. Germline V CDR1 and CDR2: LNHDA, SQIVND (reference sequence). The CDR3 is 17 residues long. The CDR3 region has the DNA TGTGCCAGTAGTATATTGGTGCGGACGAGCTCCTACAATGAGCAGTTCTTC. Protein product: CASSILVRTSSYNEQFF.

The chain links TRBV27 to TRBJ2-1; 7 bases align to TRBD1. V shed 2 bases and J 6 bases; nucleotides not matched to a gene: 7. The CDR3 extends over 15 amino acids. CDR1 and CDR2 (germline): MNHEY, SMNVEV (reference sequence). CDR3 loop: CASSLADRDVNEQFF. In DNA form, the CDR3 reads TGTGCCAGCAGTTTAGCCGACAGGGACGTCAATGAGCAGTTCTTC.

This chain uses TRBV6-5 with TRBJ2-7; D is perhaps TRBD1 (6 bases). In germline, CDR1 is MNHEY, CDR2 SVGAGI. V lost 3 bases, J lost 0 bases, and 12 bases lay in between. The CDR3 is 15 amino acids. The CDR3 loop is CASSYYRTASYEQYF. The CDR3 DNA is TGTGCCAGCAGTTATTACCGGACAGCCTCCTACGAGCAGTACTTC.

The chain joins TRBV7-9 to TRBJ1-1; tentatively, D is TRBD1 (5 bases). Germline-derived CDR1 and CDR2 are SEHNR and FQNEAQ (reference sequence). Trimming removed 1 base from V and 7 bases from J, with 10 bases in between. The CDR3 is made up of 13 amino acids. CDR3 DNA sequence: TGTGCCAGCAGCTTAGGCAGGGTGGGTGAAGCTTTCTTT. Its translation is CASSLGRVGEAFF.

CDR3 bases: TGCAGCGTTGAAGAGACTAGCGGGGTATACAATGAGCAGTTCTTC. It yields the protein CSVEETSGVYNEQFF. This sequence joins TRBV29-1 and TRBJ2-1; TRBD2 matches at 11 bases. With V trimmed by 0 bases and J by 4 bases, 2 bases remained unmatched. The CDR3 is 15 residues long. Germline loops: CDR1 SQVTM, CDR2 ANQGSEA.

This clone was observed a handful of times. The chain employs TRBV5-4 and TRBJ2-5; 10 bases are a match to TRBD1. The J segment lost 5 bases and the V segment lost 3 bases, leaving 10 bases of the junction unmatched. The CDR3 sequence is 16 residues long. Per germline, CDR1 SGHNT and CDR2 YYREEE (reference sequence). This chain's CDR3 is CASSSTGTGVSETQYF. CDR3 coding DNA: TGTGCCAGCAGCTCGACCGGGACAGGGGTTTCGGAGACCCAGTACTTC.

The chain recombines TRBV15 with TRBJ2-7; D gene unclear. In germline, CDR1 is LNHNV, CDR2 YYDKDF (reference sequence). The CDR3 length is 17 residues. V was cut by 1 base and J by 0 bases, with 16 bases left in between. CDR3 sequence: CATSRGPEDGISYEQYF. The CDR3 region has the DNA TGTGCCACCAGCAGAGGTCCCGAGGACGGAATCTCCTACGAGCAGTACTTC.

This sequence joins TRBV12-5 and TRBJ2-1; weak D call: TRBD2 (6 bases). Looked up from germline, CDR1 is LGHNT and CDR2 is FRNRAP. With 0 bases removed from V and 0 bases from J, the gap between germline ends came to 9 bases. This CDR3 contains 16 residues. The CDR3 region is CASGLVYGSSYNEQFF. DNA of the CDR3: TGTGCTAGTGGTTTGGTTTACGGGAGCTCCTACAATGAGCAGTTCTTC. Filled out from reference TRBV12-5 and TRBJ2-1, the complete variable domain reads DARVTQTPRHKVTEMGQEVTMRCQPILGHNTVFWYRQTMMQGLELLAYFRNRAPLDDSGMPKDRFSAEMPDATLATLKIQPSEPRDSAVYFCASGLVYGSSYNEQFFGPGTRLTVL.

This clone was recorded only once. The chain is built from TRBV20-1 and TRBJ1-1; D is ambiguous. Germline values: CDR1 DFQATT, CDR2 SNEGSKA (reference sequence). The CDR3 sequence is 11 residues long. Trimming took 0 bases from V and 7 from J, leaving 6 bases between them. CDR3 protein: CSARDLGEAFF. DNA for the CDR3: TGCAGTGCTAGAGATTTAGGTGAAGCTTTCTTT.

This clone has only a few counts. The chain recombines TRBV12-5 with TRBJ2-1; TRBD2 agrees at 10 bases. This CDR3 comprises 16 residues. Germline V CDR1 and CDR2: LGHNT, FRNRAP. The V gene end was trimmed by 0 bases and the J gene end by 8 bases; junction bases not matched to a gene: 7. The CDR3 DNA follows: TGTGCTAGTGGTTTGGTGGGCAGCGGGAGGGCCCATGAGCAGTTCTTC. Translating gives CASGLVGSGRAHEQFF.

The rearrangement joins TRBV29-1 to TRBJ1-2; unclear D gene. V was trimmed by 1 base and J by 6 bases, leaving 6 bases between them. There are 11 residues in the CDR3. CDR1 SQVTM and CDR2 ANQGSEA come from the germline V gene. The CDR3, as DNA: TGCAGCGTTGAAGCAGAAAATGGCTACACCTTC. Translating it yields CSVEAENGYTF.

The genes are TRBV10-1 and TRBJ1-2; D is perhaps TRBD1 (6 bases). The length of the CDR3 is 15 residues. V lost 2 bases, J lost 2 bases, and 12 bases lay in between. Germline V gene data show CDR1 as WNHNN and CDR2 as SYGVQD (reference sequence). The CDR3 sequence is CASSEGQRTNYGYTF. In DNA, the CDR3 is TGCGCCAGCAGTGAGGGACAGAGGACAAACTATGGCTACACCTTC.

Comments on this clone: A junction boundary mismatches the germline segment, possibly from a read error. This chain joins TRBV7-7 and TRBJ2-1; D possibly corresponds to TRBD2 (5 bases). The CDR3 has 16 residues. CDR1 is SSHAT and CDR2 is FNYEAQ in the germline V gene (reference sequence). In DNA, the CDR3 is TGTGCTAGCAGCTCTAAGGGAGAGAGCTCCTACAATGAGCAGTTCTTC. It yields the protein CASSSKGESSYNEQFF. The full variable domain, with the rest looked up from reference TRBV7-7 and TRBJ2-1, is GAGVSQSPRYKVTKRGQDVTLRCDPISSHATLYWYQQALGQGPEFLTYFNYEAQPDKSGLPSDRFSAERPEGSISTLTIQRTEQRDSAMYRCASSSKGESSYNEQFFGPGTRLTVL.

The chain joins TRBV29-1 to TRBJ1-2; 12 bases map to TRBD1. J gave up 7 bases and V 3 bases, and 9 bases lay outside the gene matches. This CDR3 comprises 15 residues. Germline CDR1 SQVTM, CDR2 ANQGSEA. The CDR3, as DNA: TGCAGCGTTGACCCGGGACAGGGGGCGAGCAGTGGCTACACCTTC. It specifies CSVDPGQGASSGYTF.

The DNA of the CDR3 is TGTGCCAGCAGCGTAGGAATGACGGAGCAGTTCTTC. Protein product: CASSVGMTEQFF. The chain links TRBV9 to TRBJ2-1; no clear D gene. Trimming left V 0 bases short and J 10 bases short, with 8 bases between. The CDR3 spans 12 residues. Germline V gene data show CDR1 as SGDLS and CDR2 as YYNGEE.

The CDR3 loop reads CASSLTYRGEGIHNEQFF. In DNA, the CDR3 is TGTGCCAGCAGCTTAACCTATCGCGGAGAAGGGATCCACAATGAGCAGTTCTTC. The chain combines TRBV7-2 with TRBJ2-1; D unresolved. This CDR3 comprises 18 residues. Trimming pared 2 bases from V and 5 bases from J, leaving 22 bases between. Germline V CDR1 and CDR2: SGHTA, FQGNSA.

The V gene is TRBV5-1, the J gene TRBJ2-2, with 8 bases lining up with TRBD1. J lost 1 base, V lost 0 bases, and 2 bases had no gene match. Per the germline V gene, CDR1 is SGHRS and CDR2 is YFSETQ. This CDR3 contains 16 residues. The CDR3 loop reads CASSLAGTGNTGELFF. As DNA, the CDR3 is TGCGCCAGCAGCTTGGCCGGGACAGGGAACACCGGGGAGCTGTTTTTT.

The chain combines TRBV5-1 with TRBJ2-7; either TRBD1 or TRBD2 may supply D (5 bases each). The ends were cut back, 7 bases at V and 0 bases at J, with 17 bases in the middle. This CDR3 has 15 residues. Germline loops: CDR1 SGHRS, CDR2 YFSETQ. CDR3 nucleotides: TGCGCCAGCCGTCTTGAGGGGCCCGGCTCCTACGAGCAGTACTTC. It translates to CASRLEGPGSYEQYF.

The chain combines TRBV6-6 with TRBJ2-1; 9 nucleotides agree with TRBD1. Looked up from germline, CDR1 is MNHNY and CDR2 is SVGAGI (reference sequence). The CDR3 sequence is 16 residues long. With 4 bases clipped from V and 4 bases from J, the junction kept 8 bases outside the gene matches. In nucleotides, the CDR3 is TGTGCCAGCAGTTCCCTGGGACAGGGTGATTACAATGAGCAGTTCTTC. It codes for CASSSLGQGDYNEQFF.

The chain is built from TRBV4-1 and TRBJ1-2; D not certain. V lost 5 bases and J lost 8, with 21 bases in between. CDR1 is MGHRA, CDR2 YSYEKL, per germline. The CDR3 extends over 15 amino acids. The CDR3 here is CASSERNSPTGGYTF. In DNA, the CDR3 is TGCGCCAGCAGCGAACGAAACAGTCCCACGGGAGGCTACACCTTC.

This clone was picked up one time. This rearrangement joins TRBV30 to TRBJ2-5; D gene ambiguous. The V end lost 1 base, the J end lost 2 bases, and 11 bases lay between the germline ends. In germline, CDR1 is GTSNPN, CDR2 SVGIG (reference sequence). The length of the CDR3 is 14 residues. For the CDR3, the DNA is TGTGCCTGGAGTGCGACATATGCACAAGAGACCCAGTACTTC. Translated, it gives CAWSATYAQETQYF.

The V call is TRBV29-1, the J call TRBJ2-1; tentative D call: TRBD2 (5 bases). This CDR3 spans 11 amino acids. Trimming took 8 bases from V and 7 from J, leaving 12 bases between them. Germline CDR1 SQVTM, CDR2 ANQGSEA. This CDR3 is CSFPTGNEQFF. DNA for the CDR3: TGCAGCTTTCCCACGGGGAATGAGCAGTTCTTC.

The genes are TRBV7-8 and TRBJ2-5; either TRBD1 or TRBD2 may fit D (5 bases each). Trimming removed 3 bases at V and 5 bases at J, with 13 bases between. The length of the CDR3 is 14 residues. Germline CDR1 and CDR2: SGHVS and FQNEAQ. The CDR3 sequence is CASSFFPGTETQYF. The CDR3 DNA reads as TGTGCCAGCAGCTTCTTCCCAGGGACGGAGACCCAGTACTTC. The variable domain in full, with the rest retrieved from reference TRBV7-8 and TRBJ2-5, is GAGVSQSPRYKVAKRGQDVALRCDPISGHVSLFWYQQALGQGPEFLTYFQNEAQLDKSGLPSDRFFAERPEGSVSTLKIQRTQQEDSAVYLCASSFFPGTETQYFGPGTRLLVL.

V and J are TRBV9 and TRBJ1-2; D unclear. V shed 3 bases and J shed 7 bases, with 10 bases lying between them. The CDR3 covers 12 residues. Germline CDR1 SGDLS, CDR2 YYNGEE. This chain's CDR3 is CASSAPLAGYTF. CDR3 in DNA: TGTGCCAGCAGCGCGCCGTTGGCTGGCTACACCTTC.

The chain employs TRBV7-2 and TRBJ2-2; 8 nucleotides match TRBD2. Germline V gives CDR1 SGHTA, CDR2 FQGNSA. There are 17 residues in the CDR3. Trimming removed 1 base from V and 7 bases from J; junction bases left unmatched: 11. CDR3 DNA sequence: TGTGCCAGCAGCTTAGTCTGGACGGGAGGGCCGGTCGGGGAGCTGTTTTTT. Protein: CASSLVWTGGPVGELFF.

The chain carries TRBV19 and TRBJ1-2; no firm D call. This CDR3 has 15 residues. V shed 0 bases and J shed 4 bases, with 12 bases lying between them. CDR1 is LNHDA and CDR2 is SQIVND in the germline V gene (reference sequence). The CDR3 bases are TGTGCCAGTAGTATAGATCCCGGCGGATCCTATGGCTACACCTTC. It yields the protein CASSIDPGGSYGYTF.

The V gene is TRBV7-6, the J gene TRBJ1-1; possibly TRBD1 for D (5 bases). The CDR3 length is 16 residues. V was clipped by 1 base and J by 2 bases, with 14 bases between them. Germline CDR1 SGHVS, CDR2 FNYEAQ. Here the CDR3 reads CASSLGSGTPNTEAFF. The CDR3 region has the DNA TGTGCCAGCAGCTTAGGCTCCGGGACTCCAAACACTGAAGCTTTCTTT.

The rearrangement uses TRBV7-9 and TRBJ2-1, with 8 bases matching TRBD1. Trimming removed 6 bases from V and 2 bases from J; junction bases left unmatched: 3. This CDR3 is built from 14 residues. The germline CDR1 and CDR2 sequences are SEHNR and FQNEAQ (reference sequence). The CDR3 loop reads CASRTGEPYNEQFF. CDR3 DNA sequence: TGTGCCAGCAGGACAGGGGAGCCCTACAATGAGCAGTTCTTC.